The rows below give T cell receptor beta chains drawn from one sample of a study of T cells in Graves' hyperthyroidism and ophthalmopathy. TCRdb used MiXCR to reprocess the multiplex PCR reads, holding one entry per CDR3 protein. The data hold around 350,000 distinct CDR3 sequences, with roughly 13% observed a single time. Sequences were obtained from blood. All receptors come from a young woman with Graves' hyperthyroidism. Each CDR3 is given without its conserved first and last residue. The D gene is left open where the match is weak.

d_call,v_call,j_call,cdr3_aa
TRBD2,TRBV20-1,TRBJ2-7,SASGRADEQY
NA,TRBV5-1,TRBJ1-2,ASSLESFENGYT
NA,TRBV5-1,TRBJ2-5,ASSRGQVAQETQY
NA,TRBV20-1,TRBJ2-5,SASMTQETQY
NA,TRBV12-3/TRBV12-4,TRBJ1-1,ASSQRTTDTEAF
NA,TRBV19,TRBJ1-1,ASQQTEVAF
TRBD1,TRBV6-8,TRBJ1-2,ASSSVTGTVIYGYT
NA,TRBV10-3,TRBJ2-7,AISESLWEQY
NA,TRBV19,TRBJ1-5,ASSIDLGIDQPQH
NA,TRBV28,TRBJ2-5,ASSLGVDSQETQY
NA,TRBV7-3,TRBJ1-6,ASSLSPNSPLH
NA,TRBV6-2/TRBV6-3,TRBJ2-7,ASSSDTSYEQY
TRBD1,TRBV19,TRBJ1-5,ASSDTGVRNQPQH
NA,TRBV28,TRBJ2-4,ASSPAGAGIKNIQY
NA,TRBV20-1,TRBJ1-3,SARDAGERNTIY
NA,TRBV28,TRBJ2-7,ASRIRRGGHLYEQY
NA,TRBV6-1,TRBJ1-5,ASSDNRPQH
NA,TRBV28,TRBJ1-2,ASSEQLNGYT
TRBD2,TRBV6-6,TRBJ2-5,ASSYSSGSLETQY
TRBD2,TRBV5-1,TRBJ2-2,ASSSPGLAAGELF
TRBD2,TRBV20-1,TRBJ2-5,SARATSRRETQY
NA,TRBV11-2,TRBJ1-3,ASSLGASSGNTIY
TRBD1,TRBV6-1,TRBJ2-2,ASSDGTGILNTGELF
NA,TRBV28,TRBJ2-7,ASSPAGLPYEQY
TRBD1,TRBV7-9,TRBJ2-1,ASTPDRAGF